What follows is one T cell receptor (beta chain) and its context. This specimen belongs to a study of CD8+ T cells in alopecia areata. The CDR3 length is 14 residues. Germline CDR1 MGHDK, CDR2 SYGVNS. The ends lost 9 bases at V and 8 bases at J; junction bases unmatched: 9. RNA, once extracted, was reverse transcribed into cDNA for use as the sequencing template. The assay was immunoSEQ multiplex PCR, and TCRdb's table has in-frame clones only and misses some. Here the sample spans about 120,000 clones, approximately 60% being singletons. This sequence originates from a human donor in good health. The sample comprised CD4+ T cells sorted from blood. The gene calls are TRBV25-1 and TRBJ1-6; 8 bases are a match to TRBD1. This chain's CDR3 is CASSGGAIHSPLHF. In DNA form, the CDR3 reads TGTGCCAGTTCAGGGGGCGCGATCCATTCACCCCTCCACTTT.